Sequencing of this TCR beta chain was carried out in a study of CD8 T cells in ankylosing spondylitis. The study, taken as a whole, reports: Peripheral blood held disease-linked clones only at relatively low frequency, and these were CD8+. A motif of roughly eight highly homologous TCR beta variants was seen as apparently characteristic of ankylosing spondylitis blood.

The CDR3 spans 15 residues. The germline V gene encodes CDR1 LGHNT and CDR2 FRNRAP. V lost 3 bases to trimming and J lost 3 bases; unmatched junction nucleotides: 5. There are many counts of this clonotype. Antigen: not known. TCRdb independently ran MiXCR on the 5' RACE reads; one entry per CDR3 protein. The table lists a few hundred thousand distinct CDR3 sequences, around 8% of them singletons. Specimen: blood, either unsorted or a sorted T cell fraction (not recorded which). The J gene is TRBJ2-7, the V gene TRBV12-5; 10 bases match TRBD2. The TCR sequence derives from a male donor with ankylosing spondylitis. The CDR3 loop reads CASGFGTSAFYEQYF. The CDR3 bases are TGTGCTAGTGGTTTCGGGACTAGCGCATTCTACGAGCAGTACTTC.